This record covers a single T cell receptor beta chain. Random hexamers served to reverse transcribe roughly 0.5 to 1 ug RNA. Using its own MiXCR run on the immunoSEQ multiplex PCR reads, TCRdb lists one record per CDR3 protein. This sample yields more than 85,000 distinct CDR3 sequences, of which 85% to 95% are seen a single time; 0.3% to 0.35% belongs to the top ten. Germline CDR1 and CDR2: KGHDR and SFDVKD. Deletions cut 4 bases from V and 5 bases from J, with 10 bases between. The CDR3 loop spans 13 amino acids. These data belong to a study of CD8 T cells in Susac syndrome. Sequencing was carried out using CD4+ T cells from PBMCs. The gene calls are TRBV24-1 and TRBJ2-5; D call uncertain. This sequence was found in a human donor with Susac syndrome. The CDR3: CATSDRPRETQYF. DNA of the CDR3: TGTGCCACCAGTGACCGACCCAGGGAGACCCAGTACTTC.